The sequence of this TCR beta chain was determined in a study of control samples from healthy donors and cancer patients (dated by TCRdb to about 2020). The CDR3 spans 15 residues, from the cysteine through the phenylalanine. The sequence is cut down to CDR3 DNA, 45 bases in frame from base 1. Sequences SGHRS (CDR1) and YFSETQ (CDR2) are obtained from the germline V gene. Cut back by 4 bases and 2 bases, the V and J ends lie 15 bases apart. A remark on this clone: There is no known antigen for this receptor. There are no base qualities to consult, and no much larger clone falls within one base.

Libraries came from the immunoSEQ multiplex PCR assay. Held by TCRdb, this immuneACCESS table contains in-frame sequences only and omits some clones. Under half of the omission traces to an unresolved V gene where checked; the cause of the rest is unknown. The sample includes about 92,000 clones, with about four fifths observed a single time. The top ten constitute over 7.5% of the sample. Sequencing used blood. Recombination joined TRBV5-1 with TRBJ1-2, with a weak D call of TRBD1 (5 bases match). This TCR derives from a woman in her sixties in good health. The bases are TGCGCCAGCAGCCGGGAGGGGACGGCGAACTATGGCTACACCTTC. Protein translation: CASSREGTANYGYTF.